The T cell receptor (beta chain) described here comes from a study of blood T cell repertoires in COVID-19. Study at large: Material from acute and convalescent COVID-19 was sourced from the United States, Italy and Spain.

In the source study's methods: Reference gene primer amplification yielded estimated nucleated cell counts. Assay: immunoSEQ multiplex PCR; the TCRdb copy retains only in-frame clones and omits some. The V and J calls and clone size were taken over from that table, and D and trimming were inferred from the DNA. The sample contains roughly 170,000 clones, roughly 80% of which appear only once. The sample was PBMCs or T cells enriched from blood (not recorded which). This TCR came from a woman aged 40 to 50 with acute COVID-19.

Here the CDR3 DNA reads TGTGCCAGCAGTGAAGTGGCAGGGTATGGCTACACCTTC. It is translated as CASSEVAGYGYTF. The rearrangement links TRBV6-1 to TRBJ1-2, with a tentative D call TRBD1 (5 bases). Germline-derived CDR1 and CDR2 are MNHNS and SASEGT. CDR3 length equals 13 residues. The V gene lost 1 base and the J gene lost 5 bases, with 8 bases spanning the gap.